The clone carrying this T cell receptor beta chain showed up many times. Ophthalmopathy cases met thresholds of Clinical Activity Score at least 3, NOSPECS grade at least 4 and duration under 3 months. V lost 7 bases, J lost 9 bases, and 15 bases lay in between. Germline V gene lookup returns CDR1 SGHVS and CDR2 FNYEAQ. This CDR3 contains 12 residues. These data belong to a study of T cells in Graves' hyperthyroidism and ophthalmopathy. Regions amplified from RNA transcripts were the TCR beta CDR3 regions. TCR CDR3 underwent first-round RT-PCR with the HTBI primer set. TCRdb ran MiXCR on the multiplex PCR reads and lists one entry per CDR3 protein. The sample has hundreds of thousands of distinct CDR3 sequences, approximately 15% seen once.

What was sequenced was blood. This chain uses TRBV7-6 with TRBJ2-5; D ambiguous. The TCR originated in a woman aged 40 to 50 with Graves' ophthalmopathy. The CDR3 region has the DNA TGTGCCAGCAAAGGAGAAAGGGATGCCCAGTACTTC. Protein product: CASKGERDAQYF.